This record covers a single T cell receptor beta chain. No cognate antigen has been identified for it. Base qualities were left out, and no much larger clone turns up one base away. The data were obtained in a study of blood T cell repertoires in COVID-19 (dated by TCRdb to about 2020). Broadly, across the study: Collaborator samples came from the United States, Italy and Spain and covered acute and convalescent phases of COVID-19. The prospective study material was composed of cDNA or gDNA derived from T cells, B-cell-depleted T cells, or PBMCs. The dataset comprised deeply sampled blood TCRbeta repertoires from subjects exposed to, actively infected with, or recovered from COVID-19. The repertoires were released in a freely available public database intended as a resource for research on the immune response to SARS-CoV-2. The samples were drawn from two sources: the first 160 participants of the ongoing ImmuneRACE study, and fewer than 1,500 subjects contributed by 6 global collaborators. A de-identified subject ID, COVID-19 status, age in years and sex were almost always included in the sample metadata. Where HLA class I and class II types were available, the types were taken from metadata supplied by the sample provider, not from assay-based typing.

The germline V gene (reference sequence) supplies CDR1 SGHAT and CDR2 FQDESV. From its cysteine to its phenylalanine, the CDR3 spans 15 amino acids. The sequence is cut down to CDR3 DNA, 45 bases in frame from base 1. Trimming removed 1 base from V and 0 bases from J, leaving 9 bases between the germline ends. Results the study describes overall, beyond this receptor: The quantity of clinical and demographic metadata differed by source and by participant and was supplied without curation.

Each collaborating institution followed its own protocols to collect whole blood in K2EDTA tubes. For TCRbeta analysis, collaborators shipped samples in one of three forms: frozen whole blood, isolated PBMCs, or DNA extracted from either of those sample types. The immunoSEQ Assay, a bias-controlled multiplex PCR, was used to amplify TCRbeta CDR3 regions from genomic DNA. In the original analysis: Nucleated cell counts per sample were estimated from amplification of reference gene primers within the assay. To quantify the absolute abundance of each unique TCRbeta CDR3 rearrangement, sequence reads were collapsed and filtered. For each sample, productive Simpson clonality was calculated by taking the square root of Simpson's diversity index across productive rearrangements. TCRdb carries this immuneACCESS record with in-frame sequences only. Its versions omit some clonotypes, under half of them owing to an unresolved V gene in the studies checked, with the rest unexplained. The V and J calls and clone size come from that table; D and trimming were worked out from the DNA. This sample has over 50,000 clones in its table, and 80% to 85% of those were observed once. Approximately 2.6% of the sample is in the top ten clones.

Sequences were obtained from peripheral blood. The chain is encoded by TRBV11-1 joined to TRBJ1-2; no D gene is confidently identified. This TCR came from a man aged 50 to 60 with acute or convalescent COVID-19. In nucleotides, the sequence is TGTGCCAGCAGCTTAGAACGGGGAACTAACTATGGCTACACCTTC. This sequence encodes CASSLERGTNYGYTF.